Listed here is a single TCR beta chain. Its target is unknown. With 0 bases removed from V and 5 bases from J, the gap between germline ends came to 8 bases. Germline V gene lookup returns CDR1 SGDLS and CDR2 YYNGEE. The CDR3 length is 13 residues. The PCR ran on 60 Vbeta and 13 Jbeta primers. Assay: immunoSEQ multiplex PCR; the TCRdb copy retains only in-frame clones and omits some. Of about 100,000 clones in the sample, approximately 80% are singletons; the top ten hold approximately 1.5%. This sample is part of a study of cytomegalovirus exposure and HLA in healthy donors. Notes on the study in general: In a later analysis, TCR beta V- and J-gene trimming showed a link to a missense DCLRE1C variant.

Sequencing input: PBMCs. V usage is TRBV9 and J usage is TRBJ1-2; D is uncertain. The sequence derives from a middle-aged woman in good health and CMV-seronegative. This chain's CDR3 is CASSVAPTYGYTF. CDR3 in DNA: TGTGCCAGCAGCGTAGCCCCCACTTATGGCTACACCTTC.